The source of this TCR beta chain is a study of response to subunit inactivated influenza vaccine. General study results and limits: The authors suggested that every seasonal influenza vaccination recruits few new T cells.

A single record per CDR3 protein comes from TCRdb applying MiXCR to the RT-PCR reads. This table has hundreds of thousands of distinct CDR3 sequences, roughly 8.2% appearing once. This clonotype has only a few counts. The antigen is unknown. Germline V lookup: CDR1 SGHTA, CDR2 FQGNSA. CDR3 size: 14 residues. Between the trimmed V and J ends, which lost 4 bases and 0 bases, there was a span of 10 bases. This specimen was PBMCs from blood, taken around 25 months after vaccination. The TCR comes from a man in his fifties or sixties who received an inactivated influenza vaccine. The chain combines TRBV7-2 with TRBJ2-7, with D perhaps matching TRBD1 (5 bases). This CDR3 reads CASSSWTSSYEQYF. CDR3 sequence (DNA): TGTGCCAGCAGCTCGTGGACAAGCTCCTACGAGCAGTACTTC. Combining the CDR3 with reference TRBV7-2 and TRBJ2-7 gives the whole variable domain GAGVSQSPSNKVTEKGKDVELRCDPISGHTALYWYRQSLGQGLEFLIYFQGNSAPDKSGLPSDRFSAERTGGSVSTLTIQRTQQEDSAVYLCASSSWTSSYEQYFGPGTRLTVT.